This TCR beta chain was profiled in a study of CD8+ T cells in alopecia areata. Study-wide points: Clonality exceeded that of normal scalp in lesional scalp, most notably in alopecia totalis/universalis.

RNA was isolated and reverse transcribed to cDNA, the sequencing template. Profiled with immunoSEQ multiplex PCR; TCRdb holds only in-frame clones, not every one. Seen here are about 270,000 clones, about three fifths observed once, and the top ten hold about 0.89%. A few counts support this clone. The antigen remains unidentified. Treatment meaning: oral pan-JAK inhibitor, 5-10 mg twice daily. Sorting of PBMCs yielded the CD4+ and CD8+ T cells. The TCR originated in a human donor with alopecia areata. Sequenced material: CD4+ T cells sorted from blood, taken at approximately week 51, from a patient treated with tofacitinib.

The CDR3 sequence is CAWSIPGRGQPQHF. The CDR3 nucleotides read TGTGCCTGGAGTATTCCGGGCCGCGGTCAGCCCCAGCATTTT. V usage is TRBV30 and J usage is TRBJ1-5; D uncertain. The V end lost 2 bases, the J end lost 6 bases, and 14 bases lay between the germline ends. The CDR3 totals 14 residues. Looked up from germline, CDR1 is GTSNPN and CDR2 is SVGIG (reference sequence).